These T cell receptor beta chains were read from a single sample in a study of CD8+ T cells in alopecia areata. TCRdb's copy holds only in-frame clones and misses some; the assay was immunoSEQ multiplex PCR. In the table there are about 190,000 clones, approximately 57% of which are singletons. The source was CD4+ T cells sorted from blood, collected at week 24, from a patient treated with tofacitinib. These receptors were collected from a human donor with alopecia areata. CDR3s leave out the opening cysteine and the closing phenylalanine or tryptophan. The order of the fields is V gene, J gene, CDR3 protein.

V: TRBV6-6
J: TRBJ2-2
CDR3: ASSPEGQGNTGELF

V: TRBV11-2
J: TRBJ1-4
CDR3: ASSLRQGKGEKLF

V: TRBV10-2
J: TRBJ1-2
CDR3: ASSELGTGPNYGYT

V: TRBV30
J: TRBJ1-1
CDR3: AWIFRLGTEAF

V: TRBV29-1
J: TRBJ2-5
CDR3: SVEAKGQGMQETQY

V: TRBV7-7
J: TRBJ2-5
CDR3: ASSQQGTQETQY

V: TRBV30
J: TRBJ2-5
CDR3: AWSGTSWETQY

V: TRBV5-4
J: TRBJ1-1
CDR3: ASSRQTMNTEAF

V: TRBV5-6
J: TRBJ2-7
CDR3: ASSPPGQGWNYEQY

V: TRBV29-1
J: TRBJ1-1
CDR3: SARTGQMNTEAF

V: TRBV28
J: TRBJ1-1
CDR3: ASIPPAGRGTEAF

V: TRBV2
J: TRBJ1-5
CDR3: ASTGQTNQPQH

V: TRBV29-1
J: TRBJ2-1
CDR3: SAADQVDNEQF

V: TRBV5-6
J: TRBJ1-2
CDR3: ASSLFSRTDTYGYT

V: TRBV27
J: TRBJ1-1
CDR3: ASSNAGPNTEAF

V: TRBV25-1
J: TRBJ1-5
CDR3: ASSGTGGGQPQH

V: TRBV4-3
J: TRBJ1-4
CDR3: ASSPRDGTMEKLF

V: TRBV30
J: TRBJ1-1
CDR3: AWQPRDRGFGRTEAF

V: TRBV29-1
J: TRBJ2-3
CDR3: SVRLMTDTQY

V: TRBV4-1
J: TRBJ1-1
CDR3: ASSPKAEAEAF

V: TRBV28
J: TRBJ2-7
CDR3: ASSRPRQVPSYEQY

V: TRBV25-1
J: TRBJ1-1
CDR3: ASRLTNTEAF

V: TRBV15
J: TRBJ1-2
CDR3: ATSRALVDDGYT

V: TRBV30
J: TRBJ1-5
CDR3: AWSPTNRASFNQPQH

V: TRBV9
J: TRBJ2-7
CDR3: ASSVDAGKGYEQY

V: TRBV7-2
J: TRBJ2-1
CDR3: ASSLEGFVNNEQF

V: TRBV6-1
J: TRBJ1-2
CDR3: ASSVNGQSPYGYT

V: TRBV7-2
J: TRBJ1-5
CDR3: ASSLASIGQPQH

V: TRBV5-1
J: TRBJ2-1
CDR3: ASSLELAGYNEQF